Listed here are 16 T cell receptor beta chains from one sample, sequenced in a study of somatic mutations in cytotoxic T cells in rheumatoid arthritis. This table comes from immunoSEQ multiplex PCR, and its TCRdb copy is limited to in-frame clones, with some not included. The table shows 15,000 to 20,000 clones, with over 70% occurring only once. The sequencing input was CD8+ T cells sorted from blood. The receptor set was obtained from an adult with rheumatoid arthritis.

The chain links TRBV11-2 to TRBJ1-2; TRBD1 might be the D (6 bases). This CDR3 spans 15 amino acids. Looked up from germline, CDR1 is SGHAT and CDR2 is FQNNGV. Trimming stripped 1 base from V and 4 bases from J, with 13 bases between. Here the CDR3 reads CASSLVSDSSYGYTF. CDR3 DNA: TGTGCCAGCAGCTTAGTATCGGACAGTTCCTATGGCTACACCTTC.

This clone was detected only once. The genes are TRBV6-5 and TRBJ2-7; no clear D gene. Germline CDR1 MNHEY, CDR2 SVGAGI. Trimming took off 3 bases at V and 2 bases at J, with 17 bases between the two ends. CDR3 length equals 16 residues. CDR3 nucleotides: TGTGCCAGCAGTTATTCTAGAAATCCTTCGGCCTACGAGCAGTACTTC. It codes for CASSYSRNPSAYEQYF.

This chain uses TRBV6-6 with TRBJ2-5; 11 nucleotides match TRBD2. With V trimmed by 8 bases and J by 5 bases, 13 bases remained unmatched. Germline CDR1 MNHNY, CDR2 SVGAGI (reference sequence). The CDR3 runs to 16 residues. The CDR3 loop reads CASGPLAGGPEETQYF. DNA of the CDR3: TGTGCCAGCGGACCCTTAGCGGGGGGGCCGGAGGAGACCCAGTACTTC.

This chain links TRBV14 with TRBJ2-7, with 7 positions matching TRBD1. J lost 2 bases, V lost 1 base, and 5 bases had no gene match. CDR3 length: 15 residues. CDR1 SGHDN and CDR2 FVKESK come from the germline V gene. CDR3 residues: CASSQGTGVPYEQYF. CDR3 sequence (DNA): TGTGCCAGCAGCCAAGGTACAGGGGTACCCTACGAGCAGTACTTC.

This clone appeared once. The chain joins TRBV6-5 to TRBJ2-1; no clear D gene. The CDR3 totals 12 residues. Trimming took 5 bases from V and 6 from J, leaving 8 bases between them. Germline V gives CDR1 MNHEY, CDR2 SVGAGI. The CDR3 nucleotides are TGTGCCAGCAGTCGCCCGGGCAATGAGCAGTTCTTC. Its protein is CASSRPGNEQFF.

In nucleotides, the CDR3 is TGTGCCAGCAAGGAAGGGGGAGAAGATGAAAAACTGTTTTTT. This translates into CASKEGGEDEKLFF. This chain connects TRBV6-1 to TRBJ1-4, with a weak D call TRBD1 (6 bases). Trimming took 7 bases from V and 6 from J, leaving 15 bases between them. Germline V CDR1 and CDR2: MNHNS, SASEGT. The CDR3 has 14 residues.

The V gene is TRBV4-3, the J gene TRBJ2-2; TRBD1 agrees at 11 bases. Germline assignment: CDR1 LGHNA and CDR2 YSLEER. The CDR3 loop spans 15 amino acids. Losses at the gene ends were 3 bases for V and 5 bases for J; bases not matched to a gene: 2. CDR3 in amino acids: CASSHGTGGTGELFF. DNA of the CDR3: TGCGCCAGCAGCCACGGGACAGGGGGTACCGGGGAGCTGTTTTTT.

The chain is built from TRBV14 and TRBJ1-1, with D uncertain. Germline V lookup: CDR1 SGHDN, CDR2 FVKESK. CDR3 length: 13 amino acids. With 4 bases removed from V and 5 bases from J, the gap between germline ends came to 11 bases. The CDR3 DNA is TGTGCCAGCAGCCTGACACCGGGGACTGAAGCTTTCTTT. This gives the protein CASSLTPGTEAFF.

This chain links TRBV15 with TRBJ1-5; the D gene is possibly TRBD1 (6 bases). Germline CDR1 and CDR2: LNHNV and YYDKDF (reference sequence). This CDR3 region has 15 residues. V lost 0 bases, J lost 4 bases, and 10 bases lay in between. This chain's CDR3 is CATSREGQINQPQHF. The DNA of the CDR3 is TGTGCCACCAGCAGAGAAGGACAGATAAATCAGCCCCAGCATTTT.

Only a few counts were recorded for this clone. The CDR3 region is CASSLGGGGEAFF. CDR3 nucleotide sequence: TGTGCCAGCAGCTTGGGTGGTGGGGGAGAAGCTTTCTTT. The genes are TRBV11-3 and TRBJ1-1; weak D call: TRBD1 (5 bases). The V end was cut by 3 bases, the J end by 8 bases, with 13 bases between. The CDR3 consists of 13 residues. Germline values: CDR1 SGHNT, CDR2 YENEEA. The variable domain in full, completed from reference TRBV11-3 and TRBJ1-1, reads EAGVVQSPRYKIIEKKQPVAFWCNPISGHNTLYWYLQNLGQGPELLIRYENEEAVDDSQLPKDRFSAERLKGVDSTLKIQPAELGDSAVYLCASSLGGGGEAFFGQGTRLTVV.

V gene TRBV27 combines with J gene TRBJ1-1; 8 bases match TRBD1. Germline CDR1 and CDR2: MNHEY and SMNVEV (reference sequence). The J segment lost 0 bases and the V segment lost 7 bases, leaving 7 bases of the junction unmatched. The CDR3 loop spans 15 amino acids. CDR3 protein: CASTIRTGMNTEAFF. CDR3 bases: TGTGCCAGCACCATAAGGACAGGGATGAACACTGAAGCTTTCTTT.

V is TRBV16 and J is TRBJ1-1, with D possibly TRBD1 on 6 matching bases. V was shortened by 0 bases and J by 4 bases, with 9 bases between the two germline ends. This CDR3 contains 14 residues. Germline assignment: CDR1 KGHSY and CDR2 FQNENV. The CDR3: CASSQSLGGTEAFF. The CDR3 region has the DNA TGTGCCAGCAGCCAATCGTTAGGGGGCACTGAAGCTTTCTTT.

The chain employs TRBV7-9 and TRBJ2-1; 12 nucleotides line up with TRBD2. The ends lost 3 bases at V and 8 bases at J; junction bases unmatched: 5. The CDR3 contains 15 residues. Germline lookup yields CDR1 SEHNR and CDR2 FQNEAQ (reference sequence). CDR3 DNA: TGTGCCAGCAGCTTCCGGACTAGCGGGAACGATGAGCAGTTCTTC. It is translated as CASSFRTSGNDEQFF. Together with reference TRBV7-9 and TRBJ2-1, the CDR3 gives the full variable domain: DTGVSQNPRHKITKRGQNVTFRCDPISEHNRLYWYRQTLGQGPEFLTYFQNEAQLEKSRLLSDRFSAERPKGSFSTLEIQRTEQGDSAMYLCASSFRTSGNDEQFFGPGTRLTVL.

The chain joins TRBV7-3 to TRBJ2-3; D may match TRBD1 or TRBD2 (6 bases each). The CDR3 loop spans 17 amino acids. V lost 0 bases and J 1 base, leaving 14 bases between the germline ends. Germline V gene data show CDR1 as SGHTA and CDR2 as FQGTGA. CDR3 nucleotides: TGTGCCAGCAGCTTAACAGGGGGGCCCGGGGGCACAGATACGCAGTATTTT. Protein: CASSLTGGPGGTDTQYF. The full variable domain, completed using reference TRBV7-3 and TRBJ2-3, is GAGVSQTPSNKVTEKGKYVELRCDPISGHTALYWYRQSLGQGPEFLIYFQGTGAADDSGLPNDRFFAVRPEGSVSTLKIQRTERGDSAVYLCASSLTGGPGGTDTQYFGPGTRLTVL.

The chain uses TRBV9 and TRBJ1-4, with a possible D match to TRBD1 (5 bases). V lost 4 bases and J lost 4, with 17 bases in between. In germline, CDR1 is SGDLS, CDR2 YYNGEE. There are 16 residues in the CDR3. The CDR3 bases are TGTGCCAGCAGCCCGGGGGAAGGTCAATTTAATGAAAAACTGTTTTTT. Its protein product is CASSPGEGQFNEKLFF. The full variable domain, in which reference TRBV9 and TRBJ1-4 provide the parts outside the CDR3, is DSGVTQTPKHLITATGQRVTLRCSPRSGDLSVYWYQQSLDQGLQFLIQYYNGEERAKGNILERFSAQQFPDLHSELNLSSLELGDSALYFCASSPGEGQFNEKLFFGSGTQLSVL.

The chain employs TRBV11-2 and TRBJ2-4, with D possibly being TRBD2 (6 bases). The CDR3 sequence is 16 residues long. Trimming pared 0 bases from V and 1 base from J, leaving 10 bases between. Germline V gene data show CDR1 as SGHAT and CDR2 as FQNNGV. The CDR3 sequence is CASSLDPGRAKNIQYF. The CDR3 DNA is TGTGCCAGCAGCTTAGATCCAGGGAGGGCCAAAAACATTCAGTACTTC.